This is a list of T cell receptor beta chains from one sample in a study of radiation and T cells in renal cell carcinoma. The assay was immunoSEQ multiplex PCR, and TCRdb's table has in-frame clones only and misses some. In the table there are about 23,000 clones, under 65% of which are singletons. Specimen: tumor tissue, collected from a patient whose treatment was nephrectomy without radiotherapy. The receptors come from a human donor with renal cell carcinoma. Each CDR3 is given with its conserved first and last residue. A D gene is named only where the DNA matches it firmly. Only part of the rows carry a size: once, few, many, or a class if the clone is expanded.

clone size	V gene	J gene	D gene	CDR3 DNA	CDR3 protein
.	TRBV6-5	TRBJ2-5	.	TGTGCCAGCGGGGGGGGCCATGCGGAGACCCAGTACTTC	CASGGGHAETQYF
.	TRBV6-5	TRBJ1-2	.	TGTGCCAGCAGGACCCCTACTAACTATGGCTACACCTTC	CASRTPTNYGYTF
few	TRBV25-1	TRBJ1-2	.	TGTGCCAGCAGTGAAACAGGGCAGACCTATGGCTACACCTTC	CASSETGQTYGYTF
.	TRBV6-5	TRBJ1-3	.	TGTGCCAGCAGTTACTCTGGGTGGGCTGGAAACACCATATATTTT	CASSYSGWAGNTIYF
.	TRBV10-3	TRBJ1-1	TRBD1	TGTGCCATCAGGACCGGGACAGCGAACACTGAAGCTTTCTTT	CAIRTGTANTEAFF
.	TRBV5-6	TRBJ2-5	.	TGTGCCAGCAGCTTAAGGGAGACCCAGTACTTC	CASSLRETQYF
.	TRBV4-1	TRBJ1-1	.	TGCGCCAGCAGCCAAGAGGGACGGTCCATGAACACTGAAGCTTTCTTT	CASSQEGRSMNTEAFF
few	TRBV5-6	TRBJ2-1	.	TGTGCCAGCAGCTTCGAACAGTCGGGACGGAGCTCCTACAATGAGCAGTTCTTC	CASSFEQSGRSSYNEQFF
.	TRBV9	TRBJ2-2	.	TGTGCCAGCACCCTTGGGACGGTGAACACCGGGGAGCTGTTTTTT	CASTLGTVNTGELFF
few	TRBV10-3	TRBJ2-1	.	TGTGCCATCATCCGAGGGGACGGAAATAACGAGCAGTTCTTC	CAIIRGDGNNEQFF
few	TRBV4-1	TRBJ2-7	TRBD1	TGCGCCAGCAGCCGCGGACAGGGGGACGAGCAGTACTTC	CASSRGQGDEQYF
.	TRBV5-6	TRBJ2-7	TRBD2	TGTGCCAGCAGCTTGTTGGGAGGGGCAGCCTACGAGCAGTACTTC	CASSLLGGAAYEQYF
medium-sized	TRBV5-1	TRBJ1-2	.	TGCGCCAGCAGCTTGGCCGGGGATCGAGGCTACACCTTC	CASSLAGDRGYTF
.	TRBV12-5	TRBJ1-2	TRBD1	TGTGCTAGTGGTTTAGGGACAGGGGGAAACTATGGCTACACCTTC	CASGLGTGGNYGYTF
medium-sized	TRBV30	TRBJ1-3	.	TGTGCCTGGAGCGCCCAGGGTGCTGGAAACACCATATATTTT	CAWSAQGAGNTIYF
.	TRBV9	TRBJ2-1	TRBD2	TGTGCCAGCAGCCTACCTGCGGGGGGTGGGGATGAGCAGTTCTTC	CASSLPAGGGDEQFF
.	TRBV2	TRBJ1-1	.	TGTGCCAGCAGTGTATCCGGGGGTGGGTTGATGGACACTGAAGCTTTCTTT	CASSVSGGGLMDTEAFF
.	TRBV7-6	TRBJ1-5	TRBD1	TGTGCCAGCAGCCCGGGACAGGGTCACTATCAGCCCCAGCATTTT	CASSPGQGHYQPQHF
.	TRBV11-3	TRBJ2-2	TRBD1	TGTGCCAGCAGCTCCCGGAAGGACAGGGCGGACACCGGGGAGCTGTTTTTT	CASSSRKDRADTGELFF
.	TRBV27	TRBJ1-2	TRBD1	TGTGCCAGCAGTTTACGCCTGGACAGGCCCTATGGCTACACCTTC	CASSLRLDRPYGYTF
.	TRBV4-3	TRBJ2-3	TRBD2	TGCGCCAGCAGCCGACTAGCGGGGGGCACAGATACGCAGTATTTT	CASSRLAGGTDTQYF
.	TRBV5-6	TRBJ2-7	.	TGTGCCAGCAGCTGGGCCGGGACGGACGAGCAGTACTTC	CASSWAGTDEQYF
few	TRBV4-1	TRBJ1-6	.	TGCGCCAGCAGCCAACACTCAATCCTGGATGCCCTCCACTTT	CASSQHSILDALHF
.	TRBV6-4	TRBJ1-1	.	TGTGCCAGCAGTCCACGGGGGGGGGTGAACACTGAAGCTTTCTTT	CASSPRGGVNTEAFF
medium-sized	TRBV19	TRBJ1-2	TRBD1	TGTGCCAGTAGTGCCGGGGACAGGGTTTTTGGCTACACCTTC	CASSAGDRVFGYTF
few	TRBV30	TRBJ1-1	.	TGTGCCTGGAGGCACGGACTCCCGCGGACTGAAGCTTTCTTT	CAWRHGLPRTEAFF
once	TRBV7-2	TRBJ2-7	TRBD2	TGTGCCAGCAGCTTGCGGGGGTCCTACGAGCAGTACTTC	CASSLRGSYEQYF
.	TRBV27	TRBJ1-1	TRBD1	TGTGCCAGCAGTTTACAGGGGGACACTGAAGCTTTCTTT	CASSLQGDTEAFF
medium-sized	TRBV30	TRBJ2-2	TRBD1	TGTGCCTGGAGTGTACGTGACAGGGTTACCGGGGAGCTGTTTTTT	CAWSVRDRVTGELFF
.	TRBV7-2	TRBJ2-7	.	TGTGCCAGCTCCTGGGCGCGGGGCTCCACCTACGAGCAGTACTTC	CASSWARGSTYEQYF
.	TRBV5-1	TRBJ1-1	TRBD1	TGCGCCAGCAGCTTACAGGGGGTGGGCACTGAAGCTTTCTTT	CASSLQGVGTEAFF
medium-sized	TRBV7-9	TRBJ1-2	.	TGTGCCAGCAGTCCCATGGGGCTCTATGGCTACACCTTC	CASSPMGLYGYTF
.	TRBV5-4	TRBJ2-3	TRBD2	TGTGCCAGCACCAAACTTGGGGGGGGGTATAGCACAGATACGCAGTATTTT	CASTKLGGGYSTDTQYF
.	TRBV6-5	TRBJ1-1	.	TGTGCCAGCCGCCGGGGGGGGATGAACACTGAAGCTTTCTTT	CASRRGGMNTEAFF
.	TRBV2	TRBJ2-3	.	TGTGCCAGCAGCGTCAGGGGAGGGGGCACAGATACGCAGTATTTT	CASSVRGGGTDTQYF
.	TRBV10-3	TRBJ1-4	.	TGTGCCATCAGTGATCCCACGTGGGGTAATGAAAAACTGTTTTTT	CAISDPTWGNEKLFF
.	TRBV5-6	TRBJ1-3	.	TGTGCCAGCAGCTCCGGTCTCTCTGGAAACACCATATATTTT	CASSSGLSGNTIYF
.	TRBV18	TRBJ1-3	.	TGTGCCAGCTCACCGGCGAGCGCTGGAAACACCATATATTTT	CASSPASAGNTIYF
large	TRBV9	TRBJ2-3	TRBD2	TGTGCCAGCAGCGTAGACCCACCGGGGGGGGGTCGCACAGATACGCAGTATTTT	CASSVDPPGGGRTDTQYF
.	TRBV7-9	TRBJ1-2	.	TGTGCCAGCAGCTTAGAAGGTCGCCGCGGCTACACCTTC	CASSLEGRRGYTF
.	TRBV6-1	TRBJ1-2	.	TGTGCCAGCAGTGAAAGCCAGGTCTTGGCTGGCTACACCTTC	CASSESQVLAGYTF
.	TRBV5-5	TRBJ1-3	.	TGTGCCAGCAGCTTGTCAGGGTACTCTGGAAACACCATATATTTT	CASSLSGYSGNTIYF
.	TRBV6-6	TRBJ2-7	.	TGTGCCAGCAGCCAGGGGTCCCCACACATCTACGAGCAGTACTTC	CASSQGSPHIYEQYF
.	TRBV11-2	TRBJ1-4	.	TGTGCCAGCAGCTTACTCCGGGGGACCGTTTTCGGGCTGTTTTTT	CASSLLRGTVFGLFF
.	TRBV5-1	TRBJ1-1	.	TGCGCCAGCAGCTTGGGACAAGTGAACACTGAAGCTTTCTTT	CASSLGQVNTEAFF
.	TRBV5-1	TRBJ2-7	.	TGCGCCAGCACACCCCAACCTGGCCAAGGCTACGAGCAGTACTTC	CASTPQPGQGYEQYF
.	TRBV5-4	TRBJ2-7	.	TGTGCCAGCAGCTTCGGAACCTACGAGCAGTACTTC	CASSFGTYEQYF
.	TRBV19	TRBJ2-2	.	TGTGCCAGTATGGATGTCCGGCCCACCGGGGAGCTGTTTTTT	CASMDVRPTGELFF
.	TRBV29-1	TRBJ2-5	.	TGCAGCGTTGACAGCTCTGAAACGACCCAGTACTTC	CSVDSSETTQYF
.	TRBV5-4	TRBJ2-2	TRBD1	TGTGCCAGCAGCTTGCAGGGGGCAGAGACCGGGGAGCTGTTTTTT	CASSLQGAETGELFF
few	TRBV2	TRBJ1-1	.	TGTGCCAGCAGTGACGACCCTGGGACTGAAGCTTTCTTT	CASSDDPGTEAFF
once	TRBV2	TRBJ2-3	.	TGTGCCAGCAGTGAAGCCGTGTGGGGGGCCAAAACAGATACGCAGTATTTT	CASSEAVWGAKTDTQYF